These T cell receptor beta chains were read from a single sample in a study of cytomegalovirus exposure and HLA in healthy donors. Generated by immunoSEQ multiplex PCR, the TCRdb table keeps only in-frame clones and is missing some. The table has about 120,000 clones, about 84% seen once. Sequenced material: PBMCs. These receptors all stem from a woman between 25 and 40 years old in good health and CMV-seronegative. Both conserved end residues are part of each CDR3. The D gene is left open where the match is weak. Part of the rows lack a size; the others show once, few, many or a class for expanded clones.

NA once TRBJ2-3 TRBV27 TGTGCCAGCAGTTTTGTACTAGGTCTCTCAGATACGCAGTATTTT CASSFVLGLSDTQYF
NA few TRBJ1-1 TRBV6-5 TGTGCCAGCAGTTCCCCTGGAAGGGGTAGGGGCACTGAAGCTTTCTTT CASSSPGRGRGTEAFF
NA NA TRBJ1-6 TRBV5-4 TGTGCCAGCAGCTTGGCAACAGGGTTAAGTAATTCACCCCTCCACTTT CASSLATGLSNSPLHF
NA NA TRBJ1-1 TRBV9 TGTGCCAGCAGCGTAGGTTGGGCCATGAACACTGAAGCTTTCTTT CASSVGWAMNTEAFF
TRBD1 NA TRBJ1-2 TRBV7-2 TGTGCCAGCAGCTTAGATGGACAGGGAACCTATGGCTACACCTTC CASSLDGQGTYGYTF
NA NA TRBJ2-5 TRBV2 TGTGCCAGCACTTCCTCAGGGGGTAACCGGGGGGAGACCCAGTACTTC CASTSSGGNRGETQYF
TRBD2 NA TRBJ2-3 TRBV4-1 TGCGCCAGCAGCCCCCAAAAGCGGGGGGGACTGGATACGCAGTATTTT CASSPQKRGGLDTQYF
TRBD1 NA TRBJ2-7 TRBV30 TGTGCCTGGAGGACAGGGGGCTACGAGCAGTACTTC CAWRTGGYEQYF
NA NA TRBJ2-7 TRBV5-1 TGCGCCAGCAGCTTGGTCTCGGGGGAGGATAACGAGCAGTACTTC CASSLVSGEDNEQYF
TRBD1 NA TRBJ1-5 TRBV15 TGTGCCACCAGCGCCAGGGGACAGGGATGGAATCAGCCCCAGCATTTT CATSARGQGWNQPQHF
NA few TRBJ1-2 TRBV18 TGTGCCAGCTCACCAAGCGAGAACTATGGCTACACCTTC CASSPSENYGYTF
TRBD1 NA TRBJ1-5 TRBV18 TGTGCCAGCTCACCGGGACAGGGAGGACAGCCCCAGCATTTT CASSPGQGGQPQHF
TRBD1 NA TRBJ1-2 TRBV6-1 TGTGCCAGCAGTGAAGAGCGGAGGGGGCCCTATGGCTACACCTTC CASSEERRGPYGYTF
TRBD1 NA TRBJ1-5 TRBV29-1 TGCAGCGTTGGGGGGACAGGCAATCAGCCCCAGCATTTT CSVGGTGNQPQHF
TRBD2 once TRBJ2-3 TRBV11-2 TGTGCCAGCAGACAAGGAAGGGGGACTAGCGGGAGCACAGATACGCAGTATTTT CASRQGRGTSGSTDTQYF
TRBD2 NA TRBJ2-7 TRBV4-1 TGCGCCAGCAGCCACCTACTTAGCGGGGGGGCCAACTCCTACGAGCAGTACTTC CASSHLLSGGANSYEQYF
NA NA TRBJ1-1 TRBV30 TGTGCCTGGAGTGGTTGGCAGGGGACTGAAGCTTTCTTT CAWSGWQGTEAFF